The 27 T cell receptor beta chains below all came from one sample that was sequenced in a study of human T cells and chemical hapten exposure. TCRdb passed the RACE reads through MiXCR, listing each CDR3 protein once. The sample gives roughly 200,000 distinct CDR3 sequences, approximately 24% of which show up once; about 2.3% is in the top ten. Stated time point: patch test 3, about 24 weeks after DPC sensitization. Treatment defined: therapeutic diphenylcyclopropenone sensitization with weekly scalp DPC. The sequencing here drew on whole blood, taken in connection with sensitization to the hapten diphenylcyclopropenone (DPC). The receptors stem from a woman aged 40 to 49 with alopecia areata. Some clones in this sample may be carry-over from other donors' samples.

The rearrangement links TRBV20-1 to TRBJ2-3, with 8 nucleotides matching TRBD2. Germline V CDR1 and CDR2: DFQATT, SNEGSKA (reference sequence). The CDR3 has 15 residues. With 0 bases clipped from V and 0 bases from J, the junction kept 2 bases outside the gene matches. DNA of the CDR3: TGCAGTGCTAGAGATATAGCGGGAAGCACAGATACGCAGTATTTT. This codes for CSARDIAGSTDTQYF.

This clonotype was observed a handful of times. V and J are TRBV11-1 and TRBJ1-1, with 8 bases identical to TRBD1. Unmatched junction bases numbered 6, after V lost 0 bases and J lost 12 bases. CDR1 is SGHAT and CDR2 is FQDESV in the germline V gene (reference sequence). The CDR3 has 13 residues. This chain's CDR3 is CASSLAPGGETFF. Written as DNA, the CDR3 is TGTGCCAGCAGCTTAGCCCCAGGGGGCGAGACTTTCTTT. Drawing the rest from reference TRBV11-1 and TRBJ1-1, the complete variable domain is EAEVAQSPRYKITEKSQAVAFWCDPISGHATLYWYRQILGQGPELLVQFQDESVVDDSQLPKDRFSAERLKGVDSTLKIQPAELGDSAMYLCASSLAPGGETFFGQGTRLTVV.

The gene calls are TRBV11-2 and TRBJ2-5; the match to TRBD1 covers 7 bases. V lost 2 bases to trimming and J lost 5 bases; unmatched junction nucleotides: 17. The length of the CDR3 is 18 residues. Germline values: CDR1 SGHAT, CDR2 FQNNGV. CDR3 sequence (DNA): TGTGCCAGCAGCTTACCCTGGACAGGACCCCCCGTTACGGAGACCCAGTACTTC. This codes for CASSLPWTGPPVTETQYF.

This clonotype was observed once. The chain uses TRBV10-3 and TRBJ1-6, with D uncertain. The CDR3 extends over 13 amino acids. From germline, CDR1 is ENHRY and CDR2 SYGVKD. Trimming left V 6 bases short and J 7 bases short, with 10 bases between. The CDR3 DNA follows: TGTGCCATCAGCGAAAGACCAAATTCACCCCTCCACTTT. Amino acid sequence: CAISERPNSPLHF.

The chain combines TRBV3-1 with TRBJ1-4, with a tentative D call TRBD1 (5 bases). Germline CDR1 LGHDT, CDR2 YNNKEL (reference sequence). The V gene lost 3 bases and the J gene lost 6 bases, with 8 bases spanning the gap. The CDR3 covers 13 residues. This chain's CDR3 is CASSQGRDEKLFF. CDR3 nucleotide sequence: TGTGCCAGCAGCCAGGGGCGGGATGAAAAACTGTTTTTT.

This clonotype was counted ten times or more. The chain recombines TRBV15 with TRBJ1-3, with D tentatively TRBD1 (5 bases). The CDR3 covers 13 residues. CDR1 is LNHNV and CDR2 is YYDKDF in the germline V gene (reference sequence). Trimming stripped 11 bases from V and 4 bases from J, with 15 bases between. The CDR3 reads CASQVQGGNTIYF. The CDR3 DNA reads TGTGCCTCCCAGGTCCAGGGAGGAAACACCATATATTTT.

The V call is TRBV27, the J call TRBJ2-3, with D possibly matching TRBD1 (6 bases). Germline assignment: CDR1 MNHEY and CDR2 SMNVEV (reference sequence). This CDR3 has 16 residues. The V end was cut by 6 bases, the J end by 2 bases, with 18 bases between. The DNA for the CDR3 is TGTGCCAGCAGATCCCGGGACATGTCCCTCACAGATACGCAGTATTTT. This gives the protein CASRSRDMSLTDTQYF.

This clonotype was counted between two and nine times. V gene TRBV11-2 combines with J gene TRBJ2-1, with D unresolved. The V and J ends lost 1 base and 2 bases respectively, with 12 bases between them. This CDR3 comprises 16 residues. Looked up from germline, CDR1 is SGHAT and CDR2 is FQNNGV. CDR3 sequence: CASSLVGGSAYNEQFF. DNA of the CDR3: TGTGCCAGCAGCTTAGTTGGCGGTTCGGCCTACAATGAGCAGTTCTTC.

The CDR3 loop is CASRPGQGAYEQYF. Written as DNA, the CDR3 is TGTGCCAGCAGACCAGGACAGGGGGCTTACGAGCAGTACTTC. V usage is TRBV12-3 or TRBV12-4 and J usage is TRBJ2-7; 11 nucleotides line up with TRBD1. J lost 4 bases, V lost 6 bases, and 5 bases had no gene match. CDR3 length: 14 amino acids.

The CDR3 DNA reads TGTGCCAGCAGTTACACTTTCTCGGGACAGGGGGCGCGTGGCTACACCTTC. Its protein product is CASSYTFSGQGARGYTF. The rearrangement joins TRBV6-5 to TRBJ1-2; 12 bases map to TRBD1. The CDR3 extends over 17 amino acids. Germline-derived CDR1 and CDR2 are MNHEY and SVGAGI. V lost 2 bases, J lost 7 bases, and 11 bases stayed unmatched.

This clonotype was observed a handful of times. The chain employs TRBV29-1 and TRBJ2-1; TRBD2 matches 12 bases. Unmatched junction bases numbered 6, after V lost 4 bases and J lost 8 bases. The CDR3 length is 14 residues. CDR1 SQVTM and CDR2 ANQGSEA come from the germline V gene. CDR3 coding DNA: TGCAGCGTTGCCCCACTAGCGGGAGGTTATGAGCAGTTCTTC. Its protein is CSVAPLAGGYEQFF.

This clonotype was seen more than once but under ten times. The chain employs TRBV20-1 and TRBJ2-2; 13 bases map to TRBD2. The junction had 9 bases not matched to a gene; V was cut back by 6 bases and J by 5 bases. This CDR3 has 16 residues. Per germline, CDR1 DFQATT and CDR2 SNEGSKA (reference sequence). The CDR3 DNA reads as TGCAGTGCCCAACTAGCGGGAGGGCCGCGGACCGGGGAGCTGTTTTTT. It translates to CSAQLAGGPRTGELFF.

This clonotype was observed a handful of times. V gene TRBV7-2 combines with J gene TRBJ2-5; D is ambiguous. The CDR3 is 11 residues long. V gave up 7 bases and J gave up 7 bases, with 10 bases separating them. Germline lookup yields CDR1 SGHTA and CDR2 FQGNSA. This CDR3 reads CASTALGTQYF. For the CDR3, the DNA is TGTGCCAGCACCGCGTTGGGGACCCAGTACTTC.

In this sample, this clonotype turned up once. The gene calls are TRBV7-2 and TRBJ2-7; tentatively, D is TRBD1 (5 bases). The CDR3 has 15 residues. CDR1 and CDR2 (germline): SGHTA, FQGNSA. Trimming left V 5 bases short and J 2 bases short, with 16 bases between. DNA of the CDR3: TGTGCCAGCAGCCTTAGCAGGGCCGAAACCTACGAGCAGTACTTC. As protein: CASSLSRAETYEQYF.

The J gene is TRBJ1-1, the V gene TRBV2; D possibly corresponds to TRBD1 (5 bases). Per the germline V gene, CDR1 is SNHLY and CDR2 is FYNNEI. Trimming shortened V by 1 base and J by 3 bases, and 15 bases separated the two germline ends. This CDR3 region has 16 residues. CDR3: CASSEEGPHVDTEAFF. As DNA, the CDR3 is TGTGCCAGCAGTGAAGAGGGACCCCACGTAGACACTGAAGCTTTCTTT.

The chain links TRBV20-1 to TRBJ2-5; maybe TRBD2 (6 bases). The CDR3 length is 12 residues. Germline V gene sequence: CDR1 DFQATT, CDR2 SNEGSKA (reference sequence). Deletions cut 5 bases from V and 5 bases from J, with 12 bases between. Written as DNA, the CDR3 is TGCAGTGCTTCCCCTAGCGTCGAGACCCAGTACTTC. Translated, it gives CSASPSVETQYF.

The chain joins TRBV4-2 to TRBJ2-7, with a possible D match to TRBD1 (5 bases). CDR3 length: 15 residues. Looked up from germline, CDR1 is LGHNA and CDR2 is YNFKEQ. V lost 5 bases to trimming and J lost 5 bases, with 19 bases between them. The CDR3 spells CASSIGAGNSHEQYF. In DNA form, the CDR3 reads TGTGCCAGCAGCATCGGCGCAGGGAATAGTCACGAGCAGTACTTC.

This clonotype has just a few counts. DNA for the CDR3: TGTGCCAGCAGCTTAGCGGTAGGGGAGAACACCATATATTTT. This codes for CASSLAVGENTIYF. The rearrangement links TRBV7-2 to TRBJ1-3; perhaps TRBD1 as D (5 bases). The V end lost 0 bases, the J end lost 7 bases, and 10 bases lay between the germline ends. Germline CDR1 reads SGHTA; CDR2 reads FQGNSA. The CDR3 loop spans 14 amino acids. Full variable domain (rest looked up from reference TRBV7-2 and TRBJ1-3): GAGVSQSPSNKVTEKGKDVELRCDPISGHTALYWYRQSLGQGLEFLIYFQGNSAPDKSGLPSDRFSAERTGGSVSTLTIQRTQQEDSAVYLCASSLAVGENTIYFGEGSWLTVV.

V usage is TRBV18 and J usage is TRBJ2-5, with 9 positions matching TRBD1. The germline V gene encodes CDR1 KGHSH and CDR2 LQKENI. After removal of 2 bases from V and 4 bases from J, the junction contained 5 bases not matched to a gene. The CDR3 consists of 15 residues. Written as DNA, the CDR3 is TGTGCCAGCTCACCAGGACAGGGGTTGCGAGAGACCCAGTACTTC. Amino acid sequence: CASSPGQGLRETQYF.

The chain carries TRBV6-4 and TRBJ2-3, with TRBD2 identical over 12 bases. Germline CDR1 and CDR2: MRHNA and SNTAGT. J gave up 5 bases and V 0 bases, and 3 bases lay outside the gene matches. The CDR3 has 16 amino acids. The chain's CDR3 is CASSDSGLAGRDTQYF. As DNA, the CDR3 is TGTGCCAGCAGTGACTCGGGACTAGCGGGTCGAGATACGCAGTATTTT.

The CDR3 here is CSARDLRTLKGGEQFF. CDR3 DNA sequence: TGCAGTGCTAGAGATCTGAGGACTCTTAAGGGCGGTGAGCAGTTCTTC. The chain joins TRBV20-1 to TRBJ2-1, with a tentative D call TRBD2 (5 bases). This CDR3 region has 16 residues. The V end lost 0 bases, the J end lost 9 bases, and 21 bases lay between the germline ends. Germline V gene lookup returns CDR1 DFQATT and CDR2 SNEGSKA (reference sequence).

The chain uses TRBV29-1 and TRBJ2-1; weak D call: TRBD2 (6 bases). The germline CDR1 and CDR2 sequences are SQVTM and ANQGSEA. V was trimmed by 7 bases and J by 8 bases, leaving 15 bases between them. This CDR3 region has 12 residues. In nucleotides, the CDR3 is TGCAGCGCCCGACTAGAATTTCATGAGCAGTTCTTC. Encoded protein: CSARLEFHEQFF.

The rearrangement joins TRBV7-2 to TRBJ2-7; D uncertain. The CDR3 loop spans 14 amino acids. Deletions cut 5 bases from V and 6 bases from J, with 17 bases between. CDR1 and CDR2 (germline): SGHTA, FQGNSA. The DNA of the CDR3 is TGTACCAGCAGCGTAACCGGGCATCTGGGCGAGCAGTACTTC. This translates into CTSSVTGHLGEQYF.

The table lists this clonotype with a count of one. The CDR3 loop is CASSKCPPSGGISGANVLTF. The CDR3 nucleotides are TGTGCCAGCAGCAAATGTCCCCCTAGCGGGGGAATTTCTGGGGCCAACGTCCTGACTTTC. The chain combines TRBV21-1 with TRBJ2-6; the D call in the table, TRBD2, was not verified against the DNA. TRBV21-1 is a pseudogene. The CDR3 spans 20 residues.

The V call is TRBV6-5, the J call TRBJ2-3, with a weak D call TRBD1 (6 bases). Per the germline V gene, CDR1 is MNHEY and CDR2 is SVGAGI. V lost 5 bases, J lost 0 bases, and 9 bases lay in between. This CDR3 spans 14 amino acids. The CDR3 bases are TGTGCCAGCAGTCCCAGGGGAAGCACAGATACGCAGTATTTT. Residues: CASSPRGSTDTQYF.

This chain links TRBV5-4 with TRBJ2-7, with a tentative D call TRBD1 (6 bases). Trimming took off 5 bases at V and 3 bases at J, with 18 bases between the two ends. Germline V gives CDR1 SGHNT, CDR2 YYREEE (reference sequence). CDR3 length: 15 amino acids. The chain's CDR3 is CASSHGGRAFYEQYF. The CDR3 DNA reads as TGTGCCAGCAGTCATGGGGGCCGGGCTTTCTACGAGCAGTACTTC.

This clonotype turned up a few times. CDR3 nucleotide sequence: TGTGCCAGCAGTTACATCGGGGAGCTGTTTTTT. It is translated as CASSYIGELFF. This chain uses TRBV6-2 or TRBV6-3 with TRBJ2-2; D not certain. The ends were cut back, 2 bases at V and 7 bases at J, with 2 bases in the middle. The CDR3 runs to 11 residues. Germline CDR1 reads MNHEY; CDR2 reads SVGEGT.